The 32 T cell receptor beta chains in this list originate from one sample, sequenced in a study of blood T cell repertoires in COVID-19. The assay was immunoSEQ multiplex PCR, and TCRdb's table has in-frame clones only and misses some. The sample includes some 79,000 clones, roughly 90% of them seen just once. The sequenced sample consisted of peripheral blood. The receptors shown here come from a man aged 65 to 79 with active or convalescent COVID-19.

The V call is TRBV25-1, the J call TRBJ1-1, with TRBD1 matching 8 bases. CDR1 MGHDK and CDR2 SYGVNS come from the germline V gene. The CDR3 is made up of 15 amino acids. V shed 3 bases, J shed 0 bases, and the junction held 3 bases outside the gene matches. CDR3 DNA: TGTGCCAGCAGTGAGACAGGGGTTATGAACACTGAAGCTTTCTTT. Translated, it gives CASSETGVMNTEAFF.

V gene TRBV5-1 combines with J gene TRBJ2-2; TRBD2 aligns across 10 bases. The CDR3 contains 16 residues. CDR1 and CDR2 (germline): SGHRS, YFSETQ. Trimming at V came to 4 bases and at J to 6 bases, leaving 9 bases not matched to a gene. The chain's CDR3 is CASSQRTSGVAGELFF. Here the CDR3 DNA reads TGCGCCAGCAGCCAACGGACTAGCGGTGTCGCCGGGGAGCTGTTTTTT.

The CDR3 sequence: CAISVGGEQPQHF. The CDR3 region has the DNA TGTGCCATCAGTGTAGGGGGGGAACAGCCCCAGCATTTT. The chain uses TRBV10-3 and TRBJ1-5; the D gene is possibly TRBD1 (6 bases). The V gene's germline CDR1 is ENHRY and CDR2 SYGVKD. V lost 4 bases to trimming and J lost 7 bases, with 11 bases between them. The CDR3 contains 13 residues.

This rearrangement joins TRBV5-1 to TRBJ1-4, with a weak D call TRBD1 (6 bases). The V and J ends lost 4 bases and 3 bases respectively, with 13 bases between them. Germline lookup yields CDR1 SGHRS and CDR2 YFSETQ. This CDR3 comprises 15 residues. The CDR3 bases are TGCGCCAGCAGCGCCCAGACAGGCCCTAATGAAAAACTGTTTTTT. It encodes CASSAQTGPNEKLFF.

The V and J genes are TRBV18 and TRBJ2-1, with TRBD2 matching 7 bases. Germline lookup yields CDR1 KGHSH and CDR2 LQKENI. CDR3 length: 13 amino acids. With V trimmed by 3 bases and J by 5 bases, 1 base remained unmatched. In DNA form, the CDR3 reads TGTGCCAGCTCACCTCTAGCGGACAATGAGCAGTTCTTC. Its translation: CASSPLADNEQFF.

The chain joins TRBV28 to TRBJ1-5, with D uncertain. The CDR3 runs to 12 residues. V was pared by 8 bases and J by 0 bases, with 5 bases between. The germline CDR1 and CDR2 sequences are MDHEN and SYDVKM. This CDR3 is CASGDSNQPQHF. CDR3 bases: TGTGCCAGCGGAGATAGCAATCAGCCCCAGCATTTT.

The chain couples TRBV11-3 to TRBJ2-1; 9 positions match TRBD2. The germline gives CDR1 SGHNT, CDR2 YENEEA. There are 14 residues in the CDR3. J gave up 4 bases and V 3 bases, and 1 base lay outside the gene matches. CDR3 amino acids: CASSLGLAYNEQFF. The DNA of the CDR3 is TGTGCCAGCAGCTTGGGACTAGCTTACAATGAGCAGTTCTTC.

The chain links TRBV7-2 to TRBJ2-1; D might be TRBD1 (6 bases). V lost 2 bases to trimming and J lost 9 bases, with 11 bases between them. CDR3 length: 13 residues. In germline, CDR1 is SGHTA, CDR2 FQGNSA. CDR3 sequence: CASSLPTGGEQFF. For the CDR3, the DNA is TGTGCCAGCAGCTTACCGACAGGCGGTGAGCAGTTCTTC.

This clone was counted a few times. DNA of the CDR3: TGCGCCAGCAGCACAGGGAACGAGCAGTTCTTC. Protein sequence: CASSTGNEQFF. This chain links TRBV5-1 with TRBJ2-1; TRBD1 might be the D (6 bases). The germline V and J ends were trimmed by 4 bases and 10 bases, with 9 bases remaining between them. CDR1 and CDR2 from the germline V gene are SGHRS and YFSETQ. The CDR3 spans 11 residues.

This clone was seen only a few times. This chain joins TRBV4-1 and TRBJ2-7; the match to TRBD1 covers 7 bases. Germline CDR1 reads MGHRA; CDR2 reads YSYEKL. V gave up 0 bases and J gave up 7 bases; unmatched junction bases: 12. This CDR3 has 16 residues. The DNA for the CDR3 is TGCGCCAGCAGCCAAGATGAGGCAGGGGGACCTCCGGAGCAGTACTTC. Translating gives CASSQDEAGGPPEQYF.

This chain joins TRBV28 and TRBJ2-3, with 11 bases identical to TRBD2. The germline V gene has CDR1 MDHEN and CDR2 SYDVKM. The CDR3 extends over 16 amino acids. V lost 10 bases, J lost 6 bases, and 15 bases stayed unmatched. CDR3 DNA: TGTGCCACCCTGCTGACCCTAGCGGGAGGCCTTGATACGCAGTATTTT. Residues: CATLLTLAGGLDTQYF.

The chain carries TRBV12-3 or TRBV12-4 and TRBJ2-1; possibly TRBD1 for D (5 bases). V lost 5 bases to trimming and J lost 6 bases, with 8 bases between them. The CDR3 sequence is 12 residues long. The DNA for the CDR3 is TGTGCCAGCAGTCGCCAGGGCAATGAGCAGTTCTTC. It yields the protein CASSRQGNEQFF.

The chain is built from TRBV7-8 and TRBJ2-5; D is possibly TRBD2 (5 bases). Germline loops: CDR1 SGHVS, CDR2 FQNEAQ. V was trimmed by 3 bases and J by 3 bases, leaving 8 bases between them. The length of the CDR3 is 13 residues. The CDR3 nucleotides read TGTGCCAGCAGCTTCGGACTTAAAGAGACCCAGTACTTC. It translates to CASSFGLKETQYF.

This sequence joins TRBV23-1 and TRBJ2-3; 10 bases agree with TRBD2. TRBV23-1 is an ORF; its function is uncertain. The CDR3 consists of 18 residues. With 1 base clipped from V and 2 bases from J, the junction kept 9 bases outside the gene matches. CDR3 DNA sequence: TGCGCCAGCAGTCAATGGGGGACTAGCGAATGTTCCACAGATACGCAGTATTTT. Residues: CASSQWGTSECSTDTQYF.

This chain uses TRBV5-1 with TRBJ1-1; D remains unclear. The germline CDR1 and CDR2 sequences are SGHRS and YFSETQ. CDR3 size: 14 residues. The ends were cut back, 5 bases at V and 0 bases at J, with 11 bases in the middle. CDR3 sequence reads: CASSAGSLNTEAFF. CDR3 bases: TGCGCCAGCAGTGCGGGCAGCCTGAACACTGAAGCTTTCTTT. Filled out from reference TRBV5-1 and TRBJ1-1, the complete variable domain reads KAGVTQTPRYLIKTRGQQVTLSCSPISGHRSVSWYQQTPGQGLQFLFEYFSETQRNKGNFPGRFSGRQFSNSRSEMNVSTLELGDSALYLCASSAGSLNTEAFFGQGTRLTVV.

The chain employs TRBV28 and TRBJ2-1, with a weak D call TRBD2 (7 bases). The CDR3 contains 16 residues. Per germline, CDR1 MDHEN and CDR2 SYDVKM. V was trimmed by 5 bases and J by 6 bases, leaving 20 bases between them. The CDR3 sequence is CASSQLEFGGPNEQFF. The CDR3 DNA sequence: TGTGCCAGCAGTCAGCTAGAGTTCGGGGGGCCCAATGAGCAGTTCTTC.

The V call is TRBV9, the J call TRBJ2-3; 9 bases are shared with TRBD1. CDR3 length: 16 amino acids. Germline assignment: CDR1 SGDLS and CDR2 YYNGEE. V lost 0 bases and J lost 7; bases outside the gene matches: 9. CDR3 DNA: TGTGCCAGCAGCGTAGGTCTGGGACAGGGCATGTATACGCAGTATTTT. The encoded protein is CASSVGLGQGMYTQYF.

In DNA form, the CDR3 reads TGTGCCAGCAGCCGAAAATCGGACAGCGCTAGCACAGATACGCAGTATTTT. It translates to CASSRKSDSASTDTQYF. The chain employs TRBV5-5 and TRBJ2-3; a weak D match, TRBD1 (6 bases). The CDR3 totals 17 residues. The V and J ends lost 4 bases and 0 bases respectively, with 18 bases between them. From germline, CDR1 is SGHKS and CDR2 YYEKEE (reference sequence).

The rearrangement uses TRBV28 and TRBJ1-5; tentative D call: TRBD1 (5 bases). Trimming shortened V by 4 bases and J by 9 bases, and 13 bases separated the two germline ends. There are 13 residues in the CDR3. CDR1 and CDR2 (germline): MDHEN, SYDVKM. This CDR3 reads CASSSANGAPQHF. In nucleotides, the CDR3 is TGTGCCAGCAGTTCGGCCAATGGGGCGCCCCAGCATTTT.

This clone appeared a few times. The chain is built from TRBV4-1 and TRBJ2-1; 14 nucleotides agree with TRBD2. J was trimmed by 7 bases and V by 4 bases; bases with no gene match: 15. The length of the CDR3 is 19 residues. Germline CDR1 and CDR2: MGHRA and YSYEKL. The CDR3 loop is CASSPPFLGTSGRGNEQFF. CDR3 DNA sequence: TGCGCCAGCAGCCCGCCATTCCTCGGGACTAGCGGGAGAGGGAATGAGCAGTTCTTC.

The gene calls are TRBV19 and TRBJ1-2; D perhaps matches TRBD1 (5 bases). Germline assignment: CDR1 LNHDA and CDR2 SQIVND (reference sequence). The CDR3 contains 12 residues. Trimming pared 6 bases from V and 8 bases from J, leaving 13 bases between. The CDR3 spells CASSLPGYGYTF. In nucleotides, the CDR3 is TGTGCCAGTAGCCTTCCAGGGTACGGCTACACCTTC.

V gene TRBV9 combines with J gene TRBJ1-1, with D perhaps matching TRBD1 (5 bases). Per the germline V gene, CDR1 is SGDLS and CDR2 is YYNGEE. The CDR3 extends over 15 amino acids. Between the trimmed V and J ends, which lost 4 bases and 0 bases, there was a span of 13 bases. The CDR3 spells CASSRAGGMNTEAFF. In DNA, the CDR3 is TGTGCCAGCAGCCGAGCGGGGGGTATGAACACTGAAGCTTTCTTT.

The J gene is TRBJ1-1, the V gene TRBV2; 12 nucleotides line up with TRBD1. The CDR3 length is 17 residues. After removal of 7 bases from V and 2 bases from J, the junction contained 11 bases not matched to a gene. CDR1 is SNHLY and CDR2 is FYNNEI in the germline V gene. In DNA form, the CDR3 reads TGTGCCAGCACTCTAACAGGGACAGGGGGCTCTAACACTGAAGCTTTCTTT. It translates to CASTLTGTGGSNTEAFF.

The V gene is TRBV18, the J gene TRBJ1-1, with 7 bases that match TRBD1. V gave up 3 bases and J gave up 8 bases; unmatched junction bases: 12. Germline V CDR1 and CDR2: KGHSH, LQKENI. The CDR3 runs to 15 residues. CDR3 nucleotides: TGTGCCAGCTCACCCCATAATACCGGGACAGAAGAAGCTTTCTTT. Translated, it gives CASSPHNTGTEEAFF.

This clone has only one observation. The rearrangement uses TRBV7-8 and TRBJ1-5, with D unresolved. This CDR3 has 15 amino acids. Trimming took off 1 base at V and 2 bases at J, with 9 bases between the two ends. Germline V CDR1 and CDR2: SGHVS, FQNEAQ. The CDR3 coding sequence is TGTGCCAGCAGCTTAGTTTGGCAGGGCAATCAGCCCCAGCATTTT. It is translated as CASSLVWQGNQPQHF.

This clone was counted between two and nine times. V is TRBV12-3 or TRBV12-4 and J is TRBJ2-1; D unclear. V lost 4 bases and J 4 bases, leaving 5 bases between the germline ends. The CDR3 has 12 residues. DNA of the CDR3: TGTGCCAGCAGTTCAGATTACAATGAGCAGTTCTTC. Translated: CASSSDYNEQFF.

The J gene is TRBJ1-1, the V gene TRBV10-1; TRBD1 might be the D (6 bases). CDR3 size: 13 residues. The germline V gene encodes CDR1 WNHNN and CDR2 SYGVQD (reference sequence). V lost 8 bases and J lost 3, with 13 bases in between. CDR3 protein: CASAGQPDTEAFF. CDR3 coding DNA: TGCGCCAGCGCTGGACAGCCGGACACTGAAGCTTTCTTT.

The sample holds one count of this clone. The rearrangement links TRBV6-5 to TRBJ1-2, with 7 bases lining up with TRBD1. Per the germline V gene, CDR1 is MNHEY and CDR2 is SVGAGI. V lost 2 bases to trimming and J lost 7 bases; unmatched junction nucleotides: 7. The length of the CDR3 is 14 residues. The CDR3 here is CASSYQTGTTGYTF. The CDR3, as DNA: TGTGCCAGCAGTTACCAGACAGGGACAACTGGCTACACCTTC.

V gene TRBV27 combines with J gene TRBJ2-7, with 9 bases that match TRBD2. Germline V gene lookup returns CDR1 MNHEY and CDR2 SMNVEV (reference sequence). The CDR3 is 17 amino acids. The V segment lost 7 bases and the J segment 5 bases; nucleotides outside the gene matches: 18. The CDR3 region has the DNA TGTGCCAGCAAGACAGGGTTATTGTCTAGCGGGATCAACGAGCAGTACTTC. Encoded protein: CASKTGLLSSGINEQYF.

The J gene is TRBJ1-2, the V gene TRBV5-4; 12 nucleotides align to TRBD1. The germline V gene has CDR1 SGHNT and CDR2 YYREEE (reference sequence). The CDR3 is made up of 15 amino acids. The V and J ends lost 0 bases and 7 bases, in that order; junction bases with no gene match: 4. In DNA form, the CDR3 reads TGTGCCAGCAGCTTGGAGGGACAGGGGGCTGGTGGCTACACCTTC. Protein product: CASSLEGQGAGGYTF.

This rearrangement joins TRBV7-2 to TRBJ1-5; maybe TRBD1 (5 bases). This CDR3 has 15 residues. Looked up from germline, CDR1 is SGHTA and CDR2 is FQGNSA. V was trimmed by 5 bases and J by 3 bases, leaving 14 bases between them. The CDR3: CASSKRRGYNQPQHF. DNA of the CDR3: TGTGCCAGCAGCAAACGGAGGGGCTACAATCAGCCCCAGCATTTT.

The chain recombines TRBV5-1 with TRBJ1-4, with D perhaps matching TRBD1 (5 bases). The CDR3 length is 14 residues. The ends were cut back, 4 bases at V and 8 bases at J, with 15 bases in the middle. Per germline, CDR1 SGHRS and CDR2 YFSETQ. The CDR3 nucleotides are TGCGCCAGCAGCCCGGGGGTACTGGGGGAAAAACTGTTTTTT. Translation gives CASSPGVLGEKLFF.